This T cell receptor beta chain is drawn from a study of cytomegalovirus exposure and HLA in healthy donors. Across the whole study: A prior analysis found about 110 million unique TCR beta sequences from 170 million or so T cells. Of fewer than 450 genotyped donors, more than 75% clustered with self-reported Caucasian donors.

PCR was performed using 60 Vbeta and 13 Jbeta primers. Original data processing: In a later analysis, the count reached 74 million or so unique TCR beta chains, with around 11 million shared. The method was immunoSEQ multiplex PCR; TCRdb's version includes in-frame clones alone and lacks a portion of them. That table gives V, J and clone size, and the DNA gave D and trimming. Among 35,000 to 45,000 clones listed, about 50% were seen once. Trimming removed 1 base at V and 6 bases at J, with 15 bases between. The CDR3 length is 15 residues. The germline V gene encodes CDR1 LGHNA and CDR2 YSLEER. This clone was counted a single time.

Sequencing was performed on PBMCs. This chain links TRBV4-3 with TRBJ1-2; D perhaps matches TRBD1 (6 bases). The receptor comes from a human donor in good health. The CDR3 region is CASSQAVGQGNGYTF. The CDR3 region has the DNA TGCGCCAGCAGCCAAGCTGTCGGGCAGGGGAATGGCTACACCTTC.